The rows below give T cell receptor beta chains drawn from one sample of a study of T cells in Graves' hyperthyroidism and ophthalmopathy. Each CDR3 protein gets one entry after TCRdb re-called the multiplex PCR reads with MiXCR. The sample lists 220,000 or so distinct CDR3 sequences, around 17% occurring once. Source material: blood. The source is a woman aged 18-30 years with Graves' ophthalmopathy. The CDR3 runs from the conserved cysteine through the conserved F or W. D genes are given only for firm matches. Only part of the rows carry a size: once, few, many, or a class if the clone is expanded.

CDR3 protein: CATSRDRAGGWEARDEQFF
V gene: TRBV15
clone size: many
J gene: TRBJ2-1
D gene: TRBD2

CDR3 protein: CASSSGTGGGEKLFF
V gene: TRBV7-6
clone size: few
J gene: TRBJ1-4
D gene: TRBD1

CDR3 protein: CSARERVVAEAFF
V gene: TRBV20-1
clone size: many
J gene: TRBJ1-1
D gene: NA

CDR3 protein: CSASDRNTEAFF
V gene: TRBV20-1
clone size: many
J gene: TRBJ1-1
D gene: NA

CDR3 protein: CASSFGGGADTQYF
V gene: TRBV7-3
clone size: many
J gene: TRBJ2-3
D gene: TRBD2

CDR3 protein: CSVVDRGRSTDTQYF
V gene: TRBV29-1
clone size: many
J gene: TRBJ2-3
D gene: TRBD1

CDR3 protein: CASSEGPGETQYF
V gene: TRBV6-1
clone size: many
J gene: TRBJ2-5
D gene: NA

CDR3 protein: CASARTTVNKETQYF
V gene: TRBV2
clone size: few
J gene: TRBJ2-5
D gene: NA

CDR3 protein: CASRVTSGQETQYF
V gene: TRBV2
clone size: NA
J gene: TRBJ2-5
D gene: TRBD2

CDR3 protein: CASSQGGMNTEAFF
V gene: TRBV5-1
clone size: many
J gene: TRBJ1-1
D gene: NA